This entry lists 15 T cell receptor beta chains sequenced from one sample in a study of T cell repertoires in cytomegalovirus infection. MiXCR was run by TCRdb on the reads, yielding one entry per CDR3 protein. This table has fewer than 550,000 distinct CDR3 sequences, approximately 16% appearing once. Sequenced material: CD8+ T cells from PBMCs. Receptor source: a human donor in good health (CMV status not recorded). Some clones in this sample may be carry-over from other donors' samples.

This chain links TRBV5-1 with TRBJ2-5; possible D gene TRBD1, 6 bases. The CDR3 consists of 16 residues. Germline-derived CDR1 and CDR2 are SGHRS and YFSETQ. V lost 2 bases and J lost 0, with 14 bases in between. The CDR3 here is CASSFTGGAYQETQYF. The CDR3 region has the DNA TGCGCCAGCAGCTTCACTGGGGGCGCGTACCAAGAGACCCAGTACTTC.

This clonotype was detected a few times. The CDR3 protein is CASSHPLRLDLTGELFF. DNA of the CDR3: TGTGCCAGCAGCCACCCCCTTCGACTAGACCTCACCGGGGAGCTGTTTTTT. The chain joins TRBV11-2 to TRBJ2-2; maybe TRBD2 (6 bases). The CDR3 extends over 17 amino acids. Germline values: CDR1 SGHAT, CDR2 FQNNGV. V was shortened by 5 bases and J by 4 bases, with 20 bases between the two germline ends.

This clonotype was picked up a small number of times. The V and J genes are TRBV14 and TRBJ1-3; 8 nucleotides align to TRBD1. The CDR3 length is 19 residues. Germline V gene sequence: CDR1 SGHDN, CDR2 FVKESK. Germline trimming cut 0 bases from V and 0 bases from J; bases unmatched to any gene: 10. The chain's CDR3 is CASSQDSRTGGHSGNTIYF. CDR3 DNA sequence: TGTGCCAGCAGCCAAGACTCCCGAACAGGGGGTCACTCTGGAAACACCATATATTTT.

The table lists this clonotype with many counts. The rearrangement joins TRBV7-6 to TRBJ1-1; unclear D gene. Between the trimmed V and J ends, which lost 6 bases and 2 bases, there was a span of 13 bases. This CDR3 is 14 amino acids long. Germline lookup yields CDR1 SGHVS and CDR2 FNYEAQ. Here the CDR3 DNA reads TGTGCCAGCAGATTGGGCGAGTATAACACTGAAGCTTTCTTT. This sequence encodes CASRLGEYNTEAFF.

This clonotype occurred many times. This chain links TRBV27 with TRBJ2-7, with TRBD1 matching 9 bases. V was pared by 4 bases and J by 3 bases, with 4 bases of the junction left unmatched. This CDR3 region has 14 residues. Per the germline V gene, CDR1 is MNHEY and CDR2 is SMNVEV (reference sequence). CDR3 residues: CASSYTGGIYEQYF. The CDR3 DNA is TGTGCCAGCAGTTATACAGGGGGCATCTACGAGCAGTACTTC.

Comment on this clonotype: Because the CDR3 is missing its conserved closing phenylalanine or tryptophan, this is likely a read error. The rearrangement joins TRBV7-2 to TRBJ1-2, with D hard to call. V lost 4 bases to trimming and J lost 4 bases, with 10 bases between them. The CDR3 has 13 amino acids. Germline V CDR1 and CDR2: SGHTA, FQGNSA. DNA for the CDR3: TGTGCCAGCAGCTCACTGGGCAGCTATGGCTACACCTTA. The encoded protein is CASSSLGSYGYTL.

The CDR3 reads CASSLGSVGRRSYNEQFF. The DNA of the CDR3 is TGTGCCAGCAGCTTAGGAAGTGTGGGGAGGCGATCCTACAATGAGCAGTTCTTC. The chain is built from TRBV11-2 and TRBJ2-1, with D maybe TRBD2 (6 bases). Germline V lookup: CDR1 SGHAT, CDR2 FQNNGV. The germline V and J ends were trimmed by 1 base and 1 base, with 17 bases remaining between them. This CDR3 is built from 18 residues.

This clonotype was seen many times. CDR3 coding DNA: TGTGCCAGCCGTAGAGGGGGGGCGCCTGAGCAGTTCTTC. Protein: CASRRGGAPEQFF. V and J are TRBV12-3 or TRBV12-4 and TRBJ2-1; a possible D gene is TRBD2 (7 bases). Trimming removed 8 bases from V and 9 bases from J, with 17 bases in between. The CDR3 extends over 13 amino acids.

As regards this clonotype: A much larger clone lies one base from this, so it may be a read error. In this CDR3 the conserved last residue, phenylalanine or tryptophan, is missing, so a read error is likely. The chain has TRBV7-6 and TRBJ2-3; either TRBD1 or TRBD2 may supply D (7 bases each). V dropped 3 bases and J dropped 4 bases, with 17 bases sitting between them. Germline CDR1 is SGHVS and CDR2 is FNYEAQ. The CDR3 totals 16 residues. The DNA of the CDR3 is TGTGCCAGCAGCTTCCTCAGGGGGACTACATCAGATACGCAGTATATT. This gives the protein CASSFLRGTTSDTQYI.

This clonotype was observed once. This rearrangement joins TRBV20-1 to TRBJ2-5, with D maybe TRBD1 (6 bases). Deletions cut 3 bases from V and 9 bases from J, with 11 bases between. The germline gives CDR1 DFQATT, CDR2 SNEGSKA (reference sequence). CDR3 length: 11 residues. CDR3 DNA: TGCAGTGCTAGTCACAGGGTGTCCCAGTACTTC. Translated: CSASHRVSQYF.

This clonotype was recorded many times. CDR3 loop: CASSSVRGSGQGNLETQYF. The CDR3 DNA sequence: TGTGCCAGCAGCTCGGTGCGGGGTTCGGGACAGGGGAATTTGGAGACCCAGTACTTC. The V and J genes are TRBV11-2 and TRBJ2-5; 10 nucleotides match TRBD1. The germline CDR1 and CDR2 sequences are SGHAT and FQNNGV. This CDR3 has 19 residues. The ends lost 4 bases at V and 5 bases at J; junction bases unmatched: 19.

This clonotype came up many times. V gene TRBV12-3 or TRBV12-4 combines with J gene TRBJ2-4, with 11 bases aligning to TRBD2. Trimming took 8 bases from V and 0 from J; bases not matched to a gene: 3. The CDR3 extends over 15 amino acids. CDR3 in DNA: TGTGCCAGCGCTAGCGGGGGGCTAGCCAAAAACATTCAGTACTTC. Its protein is CASASGGLAKNIQYF.

Points on this clonotype: A read error may be the cause here, since a much bigger clone is one base away. This sequence joins TRBV28 and TRBJ2-2; a possible D gene is TRBD2 (5 bases). The CDR3 runs to 15 residues. CDR1 and CDR2 (germline): MDHEN, SYDVKM. Here the CDR3 reads CASRITGRNTGELVF. Written as DNA, the CDR3 is TGTGCCAGCAGAATAACTGGGCGGAACACCGGGGAGCTGGTTTTT.

This chain joins TRBV4-2 and TRBJ2-1; 12 bases match TRBD2. From germline, CDR1 is LGHNA and CDR2 YNFKEQ. This CDR3 region has 16 residues. J lost 4 bases, V lost 3 bases, and 4 bases had no gene match. The CDR3 coding sequence is TGTGCCAGCAGCCAGGTTCTAGCGGGAGGGTACAATGAGCAGTTCTTC. Translating it yields CASSQVLAGGYNEQFF.

The V call is TRBV6-5, the J call TRBJ2-7; the D gene is possibly TRBD1 (6 bases). CDR1 is MNHEY, CDR2 SVGAGI, per germline. The V end was cut by 0 bases, the J end by 7 bases, with 13 bases between. CDR3 size: 14 residues. The CDR3 DNA is TGTGCCAGCAGTTACTCCCCAGGGGCGCGTGAGCAGTACTTC. It encodes CASSYSPGAREQYF.